Sequencing of this TCR beta chain was carried out in a study of blood T cell repertoires in COVID-19. Whole-study context: PBMCs, B-cell-depleted T cells, or T cells were the source of the cDNA or gDNA that made up the material.

After removal of 6 bases from V and 8 bases from J, the junction contained 4 bases not matched to a gene. The CDR3 is 12 amino acids. Germline values: CDR1 WSHSY, CDR2 SAAADI. Only in-frame clones appear in the TCRdb table, and some are missing; sequencing was by immunoSEQ multiplex PCR. Seen here are a few hundred thousand clones, roughly nine tenths observed once, and the top ten hold 3% to 4%. Seattle patient enrollment occurred during active infection, with longitudinal follow-up thereafter. The chain couples TRBV10-2 to TRBJ1-2, with TRBD1 matching over 9 bases. The TCR was taken from a woman in her fifties or sixties with COVID-19, enrolled during active disease. The source material was peripheral blood. The CDR3 DNA follows: TGCGCCAGCAGGAGGACAGGGGAAGGCTACACCTTC. Protein sequence: CASRRTGEGYTF.